The rows below give T cell receptor beta chains drawn from one sample of a study of tumor and adjacent non-tumor tissue in lung cancer. TCRdb reanalysed the multiplex PCR reads using MiXCR and keeps one entry per CDR3 protein. Of 75,000 to 95,000 distinct CDR3 sequences in the sample, just under 75% were seen once. Sequences were obtained from lung tumor tissue. These receptors all come from a middle-aged woman with non-small cell lung cancer. Each CDR3 is given with its conserved first and last residue. Each record gives: CDR3 protein, CDR3 DNA, CDR3 length, V gene, J gene, clone size, D gene. The D gene is left open where the match is weak. Only some rows state a clone size, as once, few, many or a class for expanded clones.

CASNQLSGNTGELFF	TGTGCCAGCAACCAACTTAGCGGCAACACCGGGGAGCTGTTTTTT	15	TRBV4-2	TRBJ2-2	-	-
CASSVSGSTGTGQETQYF	TGTGCCAGCAGCGTTAGCGGATCCACCGGGACAGGTCAAGAGACCCAATACTTC	18	TRBV11-2	TRBJ2-5	-	TRBD1
CASNPPGDGVNSEQFF	TGTGCCAGCAACCCTCCCGGCGACGGGGTGAACAGTGAGCAGTTCTTC	16	TRBV11-3	TRBJ2-1	-	-
CASSERDWTYSNQAQHF	TGTGCTAGCAGTGAAAGGGACTGGACGTACAGCAATCAGGCCCAGCATTTT	17	TRBV6-1	TRBJ1-5	-	-
CASTSPGDTDMQYF	TGCGCCAGCACCTCCCCGGGGGATACAGATATGCAGTATTTT	14	TRBV4-1	TRBJ2-3	-	-
CASSQTGSSYEQYF	TGTGCCAGCAGTCAAACAGGGTCCTCCTACGAGCAGTACTTC	14	TRBV5-6	TRBJ2-7	many	-
CASSLDGGRTGTQYF	TGCGCCAGCAGCTTAGACGGAGGGCGGACAGGTACGCAGTATTTT	15	TRBV5-1	TRBJ2-3	-	-
CACSSGTGINEQFF	TGTGCTTGCAGCTCCGGGACAGGGATCAATGAGCAGTTCTTC	14	TRBV5-4	TRBJ2-1	-	TRBD1
CARSHRTGVNYGYTF	TGTGCCAGATCCCACCGGACAGGGGTGAACTATGGCTACACCTTC	15	TRBV7-9	TRBJ1-2	-	TRBD1
CASSQDSGLGGYGYTF	TGTGCCAGCAGCCAAGACTCCGGACTCGGCGGCTATGGCTACACCTTC	16	TRBV4-2	TRBJ1-2	-	-
CASSPSGTGNTWELFF	TGTGCCAGCAGCCCCTCCGGGACAGGGAACACCTGGGAGCTGTTTTTT	16	TRBV11-1	TRBJ2-2	once	TRBD1
CASSEGLAGVNRHEQFF	TGTGCCAGCAGCGAAGGACTAGCGGGAGTCAACCGCCATGAGCAGTTCTTC	17	TRBV11-2	TRBJ2-1	medium-sized	TRBD2
CASGLDGQGWRAFF	TGTGCCAGCGGCTTAGACGGGCAGGGCTGGAGGGCTTTCTTT	14	TRBV11-2	TRBJ1-1	-	-
CTSSQASRGVTYEQYF	TGTACCAGCAGTCAAGCCTCGCGGGGGGTAACGTACGAGCAGTACTTC	16	TRBV4-2	TRBJ2-7	few	TRBD2
CACSFNGGAGETQYF	TGTGCCTGCAGCTTTAACGGGGGGGCGGGGGAGACCCAGTACTTC	15	TRBV11-2	TRBJ2-5	once	TRBD2
CSVEETPNYGYTF	TGCAGCGTTGAAGAGACACCCAACTATGGCTACACCTTC	13	TRBV29-1	TRBJ1-2	many	-
CARSRGGQNSGNTIYF	TGTGCCAGGAGCAGAGGGGGACAGAACTCTGGAAACACCATATATTTT	16	TRBV13	TRBJ1-3	-	TRBD1
CACSLAGHGELFF	TGTGCCTGCAGCTTAGCCGGCCACGGAGAGCTGTTCTTT	13	TRBV11-3	TRBJ2-2	-	-
CASSPYGQRAYEQYF	TGTGCCAGCAGCCCGTATGGACAAAGGGCCTACGAGCAGTACTTC	15	TRBV5-6	TRBJ2-7	many	-
CASSTRDSQETQYF	TGTGCCAGCAGTACGCGGGACTCCCAAGAGACCCAGTACTTC	14	TRBV28	TRBJ2-5	many	-
CAIRNGPTDTQYF	TGTGCCATCAGGAACGGACCCACAGATACGCAGTATTTT	13	TRBV10-3	TRBJ2-3	many	-
CSANGADFSYEQYF	TGCAGTGCTAATGGAGCGGATTTCTCCTACGAGCAGTACTTC	14	TRBV20-1	TRBJ2-7	many	-
CSASGSGRALALTVTQYF	TGCAGTGCCTCTGGCAGCGGGAGGGCCCTCGCTTTGACAGTTACGCAGTATTTT	18	TRBV20-1	TRBJ2-3	-	TRBD2
CASTSAYEQYF	TGTGCCAGCACGTCCGCCTACGAGCAGTACTTC	11	TRBV6-1	TRBJ2-7	many	-
CASSPTGGPYNEQVF	TGTGCCAGCAGCCCCACGGGGGGCCCCTACAATGAGCAGGTCTTC	15	TRBV7-9	TRBJ2-1	once	-
CASSGGYCYTF	TGTGCCAGCTCAGGTGGTTATTGCTACACCTTC	11	TRBV6-2/TRBV6-3	TRBJ1-2	-	-
CVSSYSGDPSGNTMYF	TGTGTCAGCAGTTACTCCGGGGACCCCTCTGGAAACACCATGTATTTT	16	TRBV6-6	TRBJ1-3	-	-